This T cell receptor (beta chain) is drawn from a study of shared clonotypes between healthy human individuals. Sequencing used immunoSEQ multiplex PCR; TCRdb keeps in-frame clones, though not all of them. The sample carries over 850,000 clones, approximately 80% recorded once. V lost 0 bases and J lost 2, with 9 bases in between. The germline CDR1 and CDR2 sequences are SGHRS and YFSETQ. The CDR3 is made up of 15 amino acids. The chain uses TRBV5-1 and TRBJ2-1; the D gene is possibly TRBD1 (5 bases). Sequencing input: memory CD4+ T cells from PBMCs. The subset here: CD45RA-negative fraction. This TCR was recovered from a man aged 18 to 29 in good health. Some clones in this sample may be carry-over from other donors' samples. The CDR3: CASSLGAGPYNEQFF. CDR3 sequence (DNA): TGCGCCAGCAGCTTGGGGGCAGGGCCCTACAATGAGCAGTTCTTC.